This record concerns one T cell receptor (beta chain) sequence. The sample originates from a study of T cells expressing NK-cell markers. Germline assignment: CDR1 SEHNR and CDR2 FQNEAQ (reference sequence). The CDR3 runs 14 residues. TCRdb reprocessed the 5' RACE reads and stores each CDR3 protein as one record, lacking DNA. Its listing shows about 170,000 distinct CDR3 sequences. Sequencing was carried out using blood T cells: a sorted CD56 or NKG2C T cell subset, CD4+ or CD8+ T cells, or bulk PBMC T cells (not recorded which). The sequence came from a man aged 18-75 years in good health. The chain combines TRBV7-9 with TRBJ2-1. This chain's CDR3 is CASSLADSGDEQFF.